These 20 T cell receptor beta chains were all obtained from the same sample, sequenced in a study of T cells in Graves' hyperthyroidism and ophthalmopathy. Amplification targeted TCR beta CDR3 regions from RNA transcripts. A first-round RT-PCR of the TCR CDR3 used the HTBI primer set. TCRdb analysed the multiplex PCR reads with MiXCR anew, one entry per CDR3 protein. The table records 200,000 to 250,000 distinct CDR3 sequences, 17% of them present only once. The specimen was blood. All receptors come from a man in his forties or fifties with Graves' hyperthyroidism.

V is TRBV6-1 and J is TRBJ2-7; D might be TRBD1 or TRBD2, each matching 5 bases. Germline loops: CDR1 MNHNS, CDR2 SASEGT. Trimming stripped 4 bases from V and 7 bases from J, with 20 bases between. The CDR3 totals 15 residues. Here the CDR3 reads CASSVTPGTSGEQYF. CDR3 in DNA: TGTGCCAGCAGTGTGACACCCGGGACGTCGGGGGAGCAGTACTTC.

This clonotype was seen ten or more times. J is TRBJ2-5 and V is TRBV18; 13 bases match TRBD2. This CDR3 spans 15 amino acids. With V trimmed by 3 bases and J by 2 bases, 0 bases remained unmatched. Germline CDR1 and CDR2: KGHSH and LQKENI. The CDR3: CASSPGLAGQETQYF. As DNA, the CDR3 is TGTGCCAGCTCACCGGGACTAGCGGGACAAGAGACCCAGTACTTC.

This clonotype was counted many times. The rearrangement uses TRBV29-1 and TRBJ2-2; 11 bases agree with TRBD2. Unmatched junction bases numbered 7, after V lost 7 bases and J lost 3 bases. The CDR3 is made up of 15 amino acids. In germline, CDR1 is SQVTM, CDR2 ANQGSEA. CDR3 DNA: TGCAGCGCAACCGGGACTAGCGGATACACCGGGGAGCTGTTTTTT. It is translated as CSATGTSGYTGELFF.

This clonotype occurred many times. The chain links TRBV7-9 to TRBJ1-1, with 8 bases fitting TRBD1. V shed 3 bases and J 6 bases; nucleotides not matched to a gene: 3. The CDR3 contains 13 residues. Germline values: CDR1 SEHNR, CDR2 FQNEAQ (reference sequence). CDR3 in amino acids: CASSLTGAAEAFF. Written as DNA, the CDR3 is TGTGCCAGCAGCTTGACAGGGGCCGCTGAAGCTTTCTTT.

On this clonotype: A much bigger clone sits one base away, suggesting this may be a read error. The rearrangement uses TRBV6-2 or TRBV6-3 and TRBJ1-2; 9 bases align to TRBD1. CDR1 and CDR2 from the germline V gene are MNHEY and SVGEGT. The CDR3 is 13 residues long. CDR3 loop: CTSSRDRDYGYTF. CDR3 bases: TGTACCAGCAGTCGGGACAGGGATTATGGCTACACCTTC.

In this sample, this clonotype turned up many times. The chain carries TRBV20-1 and TRBJ2-1; D gene uncertain. V was trimmed by 7 bases and J by 4 bases, leaving 8 bases between them. This CDR3 is built from 11 residues. In germline, CDR1 is DFQATT, CDR2 SNEGSKA (reference sequence). The CDR3 here is CSVQLYNEQFF. CDR3 DNA sequence: TGCAGTGTACAGCTTTACAATGAGCAGTTCTTC.

The rearrangement joins TRBV20-1 to TRBJ1-2, with TRBD1 as a possible D gene (6 bases). Looked up from germline, CDR1 is DFQATT and CDR2 is SNEGSKA (reference sequence). The CDR3 length is 16 residues. Trimming left V 3 bases short and J 0 bases short, with 17 bases between. CDR3 sequence (DNA): TGCAGTGCTAGTGGGGGGGCGGATATCGCTAACTATGGCTACACCTTC. Translation: CSASGGADIANYGYTF.

The CDR3: CASSTQGGEENEKLFF. CDR3 nucleotides: TGCGCCAGCAGCACCCAGGGAGGGGAGGAGAATGAAAAACTGTTTTTT. The chain is built from TRBV5-1 and TRBJ1-4; a weak D match, TRBD1 (5 bases). V lost 4 bases to trimming and J lost 5 bases, with 18 bases between them. CDR3 size: 16 residues. CDR1 and CDR2 (germline): SGHRS, YFSETQ.

This clonotype was observed many times. This chain connects TRBV24-1 to TRBJ2-6; no firm D call. V gave up 3 bases and J gave up 4 bases, with 9 bases separating them. CDR3 size: 15 residues. CDR1 is KGHDR, CDR2 SFDVKD, per germline. The CDR3 DNA reads as TGTGCCACCAGTGATCCCTCCAGGGGGGCCAACGTCCTGACTTTC. This sequence encodes CATSDPSRGANVLTF.

This clonotype was detected many times. V gene TRBV11-3 combines with J gene TRBJ2-3, with D hard to call. There are 12 residues in the CDR3. The germline CDR1 and CDR2 sequences are SGHNT and YENEEA. Between the trimmed V and J ends, which lost 7 bases and 6 bases, there was a span of 11 bases. The CDR3 DNA is TGTGCCAGCACCTCCTTTAGGGATACGCAGTATTTT. Translation: CASTSFRDTQYF.

V is TRBV11-1 and J is TRBJ1-1, with 7 bases lining up with TRBD1. CDR3 length: 18 amino acids. Germline CDR1 SGHAT, CDR2 FQDESV (reference sequence). Trimming took 3 bases from V and 0 from J; bases not matched to a gene: 13. CDR3 region: CASSFPRGTKEMNTEAFF. CDR3 coding DNA: TGTGCCAGCAGCTTCCCCAGGGGGACGAAAGAGATGAACACTGAAGCTTTCTTT.

This clonotype was seen repeatedly, ten times or more. The V and J genes are TRBV11-2 and TRBJ2-1; D gene unclear. The V end lost 1 base, the J end lost 4 bases, and 5 bases lay between the germline ends. Germline lookup yields CDR1 SGHAT and CDR2 FQNNGV. CDR3 length: 13 amino acids. The CDR3 nucleotides are TGTGCCAGCAGCTTAGGACGGTACAATGAGCAGTTCTTC. Its protein product is CASSLGRYNEQFF.

The J gene is TRBJ1-1, the V gene TRBV5-4; D remains ambiguous. In germline, CDR1 is SGHNT, CDR2 YYREEE (reference sequence). This CDR3 region has 13 residues. V was pared by 4 bases and J by 1 base, with 8 bases between. CDR3 amino acids: CASSRKGNTEAFF. The DNA of the CDR3 is TGTGCCAGCAGCCGAAAAGGGAACACTGAAGCTTTCTTT.

The chain carries TRBV6-2 or TRBV6-3 and TRBJ1-4; D possibly corresponds to TRBD1 (6 bases). The ends were cut back, 3 bases at V and 2 bases at J, with 10 bases in the middle. This CDR3 comprises 15 residues. Germline loops: CDR1 MNHEY, CDR2 SVGEGT. The CDR3 reads CASSYPGATNEKLFF. CDR3 in DNA: TGTGCCAGCAGTTATCCAGGGGCGACTAATGAAAAACTGTTTTTT.

This clonotype was counted at least ten times. This rearrangement joins TRBV11-3 to TRBJ2-1, with D tentatively TRBD1 (6 bases). Germline CDR1 is SGHNT and CDR2 is YENEEA. V dropped 1 base and J dropped 5 bases, with 24 bases sitting between them. The CDR3 extends over 19 amino acids. CDR3 residues: CASSLVGRWGFRDNNEQFF. As DNA, the CDR3 is TGTGCCAGCAGCTTAGTGGGAAGATGGGGGTTTAGGGACAACAATGAGCAGTTCTTC.

This clonotype came up many times. The chain is built from TRBV30 and TRBJ1-5; D perhaps matches TRBD1 (6 bases). Trimming removed 2 bases at V and 8 bases at J, with 13 bases between. Germline loops: CDR1 GTSNPN, CDR2 SVGIG (reference sequence). The CDR3 length is 13 residues. The CDR3 nucleotides are TGTGCCTGGAGTTCCCAGGGGACTGAGCCCCAGCATTTT. It translates to CAWSSQGTEPQHF.

This clonotype was seen more than once but under ten times. This chain links TRBV5-1 with TRBJ2-2, with 12 positions matching TRBD2. The CDR3 contains 19 residues. Germline V CDR1 and CDR2: SGHRS, YFSETQ. V dropped 0 bases and J dropped 4; count of bases not matched to a gene: 10. The CDR3: CASSLVPSGRAKGTGELFF. The DNA for the CDR3 is TGCGCCAGCAGCTTGGTGCCTAGCGGGAGGGCCAAAGGCACCGGGGAGCTGTTTTTT.

The rearrangement links TRBV18 to TRBJ2-7, with a tentative D call TRBD2 (5 bases). The CDR3 sequence is 14 residues long. The V gene's germline CDR1 is KGHSH and CDR2 LQKENI. V was trimmed by 5 bases and J by 0 bases, leaving 11 bases between them. The CDR3, as DNA: TGTGCCAGCTCAATTCAAGCGGCCTCCTACGAGCAGTACTTC. Translating it yields CASSIQAASYEQYF.

This clonotype was counted only a few times. The chain couples TRBV19 to TRBJ2-7; 12 bases align to TRBD2. V shed 5 bases and J 5 bases; nucleotides not matched to a gene: 4. The CDR3 has 14 amino acids. Germline V lookup: CDR1 LNHDA, CDR2 SQIVND (reference sequence). This chain's CDR3 is CASSRTSGIDEQYF. In nucleotides, the CDR3 is TGTGCCAGTAGTCGGACTAGCGGGATCGACGAGCAGTACTTC.

J is TRBJ2-2 and V is TRBV28; 8 bases align to TRBD2. CDR3 length equals 17 residues. The V gene end was trimmed by 8 bases and the J gene end by 1 base; junction bases not matched to a gene: 12. CDR1 and CDR2 from the germline V gene are MDHEN and SYDVKM. This CDR3 is CASQSLRAGVNTGELFF. As DNA, the CDR3 is TGTGCCAGCCAAAGTCTGAGAGCGGGAGTGAACACCGGGGAGCTGTTTTTT.